This TCR beta chain emerged from a study of T cell responses to AZD1222 COVID-19 vaccine (dated by TCRdb to about 2021). About the full investigation: TCR sequencing covered roughly 230 trial participants: about 210 given two doses of AZD1222 and 26 given two doses of MenACWY control vaccine. Trial participants were enrolled by age into subgroups of 18-55, 56-69 and 70-plus years, and around 140, 26 and 57 TCR-sequenced participants, respectively, were included in these subgroups. General conclusions and limits of the study: The 56-69-year group was small, and its depth increase did not reach significance, likely because of low power. Spike-specific TCR breadth and depth rose significantly after two AZD1222 doses compared with day 0 and with MenACWY recipients. Vaccine-associated CD4 TCRs spanned the whole spike protein, with dominant responses in regions 160-218 and 743-854. Participants were mostly white British, with more females than males. The authors suggested clonal diversity may have been underestimated. Conclusions about previously exposed vaccinees were limited because only six AZD1222 recipients were SARS-CoV-2 seropositive at baseline. Nearly half of unique spike-specific TCRs reportedly recognized epitopes outside regions mutated in the B.1.351 and B.1.1.7 variants. Because no day 14 peak-response samples were available, the repertoires could be characterized only after the peak T cell response.

CDR1 and CDR2, looked up from the germline V gene, are SGHRS and YFSETQ. The junction shows trimming of 9 bases on V and 8 bases on J, plus 18 bases between the germline ends. The CDR3 holds 13 amino acids from the cysteine to the phenylalanine. Only the CDR3 portion is preserved as DNA: 39 bases, with reading frame beginning at the first base. Explained via the paper, the time point label denotes: about 28 days (+/-7) after the second vaccine dose. AZD1222 recipients given second doses at about 4 weeks or at about 12 weeks were pooled, since spike-specific TCR depth and breadth were not found to differ between the two schedules. Vaccinee samples were obtained from the UK trials COV001 and COV002, which included a single-blind randomized controlled phase 2/3 trial of AZD1222 (ChAdOx1 nCoV-19) in healthy adults. For TCRbeta chain sequencing, PBMC samples were collected from trial participants at day 0 and at day 28 after the second dose.

With respect to this clone: Which antigen it targets is not known. No base quality information exists; no much larger clone differs at one position.

The CDR3 regions of human TCRbeta chains were subjected to immunosequencing. The paper's processing steps were these. Repertoire TCRs were checked for matches against a reference library of SARS-CoV-2-specific TCRs that had been generated using the MIRA antigen-specificity platform. Breadth was defined as the fraction of unique TCRs that were SARS-CoV-2-associated, and depth was defined as the fraction of total T cells that were SARS-CoV-2-associated. Using the MIRA data, each spike-specific TCR was assigned both to the spike region to which the TCR was reactive and to a CD4 or CD8 class. Log10-transformed breadth and depth values were compared by one-way ANOVA with Sidak's multiple comparisons tests. Sourced from immuneACCESS, this table was stored by TCRdb with only in-frame sequences that have V and J called. A share of the clones is absent; for the studies checked, an unresolved V gene accounts for under half, and the remainder has no known explanation. The V and J calls and clone size were taken over from that table, and D and trimming were inferred from the DNA. Counted in this sample were roughly 160,000 clones; roughly 90% of them appeared once. Jointly, the top ten make up 4.3% of the sample.

This specimen consisted of peripheral blood, obtained 28 days after the second AZD1222 dose. The sequence was collected from an adult who received the AZD1222 COVID-19 vaccine. This receptor chain uses TRBV5-1 and TRBJ2-1; no D gene can be assigned with confidence. The DNA is TGCGCCACCCAATTAAGGTGGGATCATGAGCAGTTCTTC. Translated, it reads CATQLRWDHEQFF.